Listed here are 19 T cell receptor beta chains from one sample, sequenced in a study of blood T cells in healthy people across ages. A second PCR of roughly 7 to 11 cycles used a sample-barcoded 5' primer and a J-beta primer mix. Using its own MiXCR run on the 5' RACE reads, TCRdb lists one record per CDR3 protein. Here the sample spans roughly 700,000 distinct CDR3 sequences, around 49% being singletons. The sequenced sample consisted of blood. The receptors stem from a woman in her sixties or seventies in good health.

The chain employs TRBV28 and TRBJ2-1; 7 positions agree with TRBD2. The V and J ends lost 8 bases and 4 bases, in that order; junction bases with no gene match: 8. CDR1 and CDR2 (germline): MDHEN, SYDVKM. CDR3 length: 14 residues. As DNA, the CDR3 is TGTGCCAGCCAGAGGGGAGGGCCTTACAATGAGCAGTTCTTC. It specifies CASQRGGPYNEQFF.

This clonotype was seen a single time. The CDR3 DNA reads as TGTGCCAGCAGTTTACTCGGACAGTCGGGAGAGACCCAGTACTTC. Amino acid sequence: CASSLLGQSGETQYF. V gene TRBV28 combines with J gene TRBJ2-5; tentative D call: TRBD1 (6 bases). The V end was cut by 2 bases, the J end by 4 bases, with 14 bases between. The CDR3 consists of 15 residues. Germline lookup yields CDR1 MDHEN and CDR2 SYDVKM.

This clonotype has more than one count but fewer than ten. The chain couples TRBV25-1 to TRBJ2-3; 10 bases line up with TRBD2. The CDR3 is 16 residues long. CDR1 and CDR2 (germline): MGHDK, SYGVNS. J lost 4 bases, V lost 6 bases, and 10 bases had no gene match. The CDR3 nucleotides are TGTGCCAGCAGGAACCCGACTAGCGGGCTGGCAGATACGCAGTATTTT. It specifies CASRNPTSGLADTQYF. Complete variable domain (other parts from reference TRBV25-1 and TRBJ2-3): EADIYQTPRYLVIGTGKKITLECSQTMGHDKMYWYQQDPGMELHLIHYSYGVNSTEKGDLSSESTVSRIRTEHFPLTLESARPSHTSQYLCASRNPTSGLADTQYFGPGTRLTVL.

This clonotype was counted between two and nine times. The chain is built from TRBV5-1 and TRBJ2-1; tentatively, D is TRBD2 (6 bases). The CDR3 is made up of 14 amino acids. Germline V gene sequence: CDR1 SGHRS, CDR2 YFSETQ. Trimming stripped 5 bases from V and 4 bases from J, with 13 bases between. The CDR3 region is CASSTGDVYNEQFF. CDR3 nucleotides: TGCGCCAGCAGTACGGGAGACGTATACAATGAGCAGTTCTTC.

This clonotype was seen only a few times. The rearrangement links TRBV5-1 to TRBJ2-4; TRBD2 aligns across 7 bases. Germline trimming cut 2 bases from V and 1 base from J; bases unmatched to any gene: 12. The germline V gene has CDR1 SGHRS and CDR2 YFSETQ. The CDR3 contains 18 residues. The CDR3 reads CASSFASGIISAKNIQYF. In DNA, the CDR3 is TGCGCCAGCAGCTTTGCTAGCGGAATTATCAGTGCCAAAAACATTCAGTACTTC.

The J gene is TRBJ2-6, the V gene TRBV7-8; no reliable D call. Trimming took 4 bases from V and 2 from J, leaving 9 bases between them. The CDR3 sequence is 15 residues long. Germline values: CDR1 SGHVS, CDR2 FQNEAQ. CDR3 nucleotides: TGTGCCAGCAGCTCGGCAGAAACTGGGGCCAACGTCCTGACTTTC. It yields the protein CASSSAETGANVLTF.

The J gene is TRBJ2-4, the V gene TRBV7-7, with 10 bases identical to TRBD2. With the DNA end fitting TRBJ2-7 better, the J assignment may be wrong. Germline CDR1 SSHAT, CDR2 FNYEAQ (reference sequence). The CDR3 runs 15 residues. The CDR3 DNA follows: TGTGCCAGCAGCTCCGGACTAGCGGAGACCTACGAGCAGTACTTC. It specifies CASSSGLAETYEQYF.

The sample holds one count of this clonotype. The chain combines TRBV20-1 with TRBJ2-1; D might be TRBD1 or TRBD2, each matching 5 bases. Germline V gives CDR1 DFQATT, CDR2 SNEGSKA (reference sequence). With 0 bases removed from V and 6 bases from J, the gap between germline ends came to 15 bases. The CDR3 runs to 15 residues. Here the CDR3 reads CSARDMGRRANEQFF. CDR3 nucleotide sequence: TGCAGTGCTAGAGATATGGGACGCCGGGCCAATGAGCAGTTCTTC.

The chain has TRBV20-1 and TRBJ1-1; D gene unclear. Trimming pared 0 bases from V and 8 bases from J, leaving 7 bases between. There are 11 residues in the CDR3. CDR1 DFQATT and CDR2 SNEGSKA come from the germline V gene (reference sequence). The CDR3 sequence is CSARDREEAFF. CDR3 DNA sequence: TGCAGTGCTAGAGATCGGGAGGAAGCTTTCTTT.

This clonotype has more than one count but fewer than ten. The chain is built from TRBV14 and TRBJ2-7; 9 bases line up with TRBD2. This CDR3 is 14 amino acids long. J was trimmed by 2 bases and V by 4 bases; bases with no gene match: 3. CDR1 and CDR2 (germline): SGHDN, FVKESK. CDR3 residues: CASSPWTSAYEQYF. Written as DNA, the CDR3 is TGTGCCAGCAGCCCGTGGACTAGCGCCTACGAGCAGTACTTC.

The chain uses TRBV6-6 and TRBJ1-2; no clear D. The CDR3 is made up of 16 amino acids. The V end was cut by 2 bases, the J end by 2 bases, with 15 bases between. CDR1 and CDR2 from the germline V gene are MNHNY and SVGAGI (reference sequence). The CDR3 region is CASSYQRQEQNYGYTF. The CDR3 coding sequence is TGTGCCAGCAGTTACCAAAGGCAGGAGCAAAACTATGGCTACACCTTC.

The gene calls are TRBV2 and TRBJ2-5; 7 bases fit TRBD2. The length of the CDR3 is 12 residues. CDR1 and CDR2 from the germline V gene are SNHLY and FYNNEI. The ends lost 8 bases at V and 3 bases at J; junction bases unmatched: 3. The DNA for the CDR3 is TGTGCCAGCTTCCGGGAGGAAGAGACCCAGTACTTC. The encoded protein is CASFREEETQYF.

Only a few counts were recorded for this clonotype. The rearrangement uses TRBV24-1 and TRBJ1-2; no clear D. The germline gives CDR1 KGHDR, CDR2 SFDVKD. Trimming left V 4 bases short and J 3 bases short, with 5 bases between. CDR3 length equals 12 residues. This chain's CDR3 is CATSDSDYGYTF. The CDR3 coding sequence is TGTGCCACCAGTGACAGTGACTATGGCTACACCTTC.

This rearrangement joins TRBV9 to TRBJ2-7, with 13 positions matching TRBD2. Germline V gene lookup returns CDR1 SGDLS and CDR2 YYNGEE. V shed 4 bases, J shed 7 bases, and the junction held 14 bases outside the gene matches. CDR3 length: 17 residues. The CDR3 protein is CASSPHPSGLAGPEQYF. CDR3 coding DNA: TGTGCCAGCAGCCCCCACCCCTCGGGACTAGCGGGACCGGAGCAGTACTTC. Based on the CDR3 plus reference TRBV9 and TRBJ2-7, the full variable domain is DSGVTQTPKHLITATGQRVTLRCSPRSGDLSVYWYQQSLDQGLQFLIQYYNGEERAKGNILERFSAQQFPDLHSELNLSSLELGDSALYFCASSPHPSGLAGPEQYFGPGTRLTVT.

The chain joins TRBV7-2 to TRBJ2-7; no definite D call. Deletions cut 1 base from V and 7 bases from J, with 11 bases between. Germline CDR1 reads SGHTA; CDR2 reads FQGNSA. The CDR3 spans 13 residues. In DNA form, the CDR3 reads TGTGCCAGCAGCTTAGGGATGCTAAAGGAGCAGTACTTC. Protein sequence: CASSLGMLKEQYF.

The rearrangement uses TRBV28 and TRBJ2-1, with D maybe TRBD2 (6 bases). This CDR3 comprises 15 residues. The ends were cut back, 8 bases at V and 8 bases at J, with 22 bases in the middle. The germline V gene has CDR1 MDHEN and CDR2 SYDVKM. The CDR3 loop reads CASFSLAEGNDEQFF. CDR3 coding DNA: TGTGCCAGCTTTTCTTTAGCGGAAGGGAACGATGAGCAGTTCTTC.

The chain couples TRBV4-3 to TRBJ2-7; D is possibly TRBD2 (5 bases). Looked up from germline, CDR1 is LGHNA and CDR2 is YSLEER. This CDR3 region has 16 residues. Deletions cut 0 bases from V and 3 bases from J, with 15 bases between. CDR3 amino acids: CASSQDSGFGRYEQYF. In DNA form, the CDR3 reads TGCGCCAGCAGCCAAGATTCGGGATTTGGACGCTACGAGCAGTACTTC.

This clonotype occurred many times. The rearrangement links TRBV7-2 to TRBJ1-3; no clear D gene. Germline V gene sequence: CDR1 SGHTA, CDR2 FQGNSA. The CDR3 is 16 residues long. With 5 bases removed from V and 0 bases from J, the gap between germline ends came to 14 bases. Written as DNA, the CDR3 is TGTGCCAGCAGCCAGAGGGTCGGGAGCTCTGGAAACACCATATATTTT. It codes for CASSQRVGSSGNTIYF.

This clonotype showed up just a few times. The chain employs TRBV4-3 and TRBJ2-2; TRBD2 aligns across 10 bases. The CDR3 spans 17 residues. Germline CDR1 is LGHNA and CDR2 is YSLEER. The J segment lost 5 bases and the V segment lost 0 bases, leaving 6 bases of the junction unmatched. The CDR3 is CASSQDLAGAYTGELFF. DNA of the CDR3: TGCGCCAGCAGCCAAGATCTAGCGGGAGCATATACCGGGGAGCTGTTTTTT.